This TCR beta chain was captured by sequencing in a study of control samples from healthy donors and cancer patients. Generated by immunoSEQ multiplex PCR, the TCRdb table keeps only in-frame clones and is missing some. Altogether about 160,000 clones are present, roughly 95% being singletons, with the ten largest covering approximately 0.97%. The origin of this receptor is a woman younger than 45 in good health. Sample: blood.

Here the CDR3 DNA reads TGTGCCAGCAGGGGGGACGGGAGTGAAAAACTGTTTTTT. This sequence encodes CASRGDGSEKLFF. The V call is TRBV2, the J call TRBJ1-4; possible D gene TRBD1, 5 bases. The V gene lost 6 bases and the J gene lost 7 bases, with 12 bases spanning the gap. In germline, CDR1 is SNHLY, CDR2 FYNNEI. CDR3 length: 13 residues.